Below, 9 T cell receptor beta chains from the same sample are listed, as sequenced in a study of T cell responses to AZD1222 COVID-19 vaccine. The method was immunoSEQ multiplex PCR; TCRdb's version includes in-frame clones alone and lacks a portion of them. The repertoire holds about 120,000 clones, with roughly 90% as singletons. Sequenced here: peripheral blood, sampled on day 0 of AZD1222 vaccination. The receptors come from an adult in good health.

The J gene is TRBJ1-5, the V gene TRBV19; no reliable D call. This CDR3 has 15 residues. With 7 bases removed from V and 0 bases from J, the gap between germline ends came to 13 bases. Looked up from germline, CDR1 is LNHDA and CDR2 is SQIVND (reference sequence). The CDR3 loop is CASMPPDYSNQPQHF. The CDR3 DNA reads TGTGCCAGTATGCCCCCAGACTATAGCAATCAGCCCCAGCATTTT.

The gene calls are TRBV18 and TRBJ1-3; D is ambiguous. Germline-derived CDR1 and CDR2 are KGHSH and LQKENI. The CDR3 totals 12 residues. Trimming took 3 bases from V and 4 from J, leaving 4 bases between them. For the CDR3, the DNA is TGTGCCAGCTCACCCCGGGGAAACACCATATATTTT. This gives the protein CASSPRGNTIYF.

The CDR3 DNA reads TGTGCCAGCAGTTTACAGGGCCCTGGGGAGCTGTTTTTT. It specifies CASSLQGPGELFF. The chain uses TRBV27 and TRBJ2-2, with D maybe TRBD1 (5 bases). The CDR3 length is 13 residues. Germline lookup yields CDR1 MNHEY and CDR2 SMNVEV (reference sequence). Trimming removed 2 bases at V and 8 bases at J, with 9 bases between.

This chain links TRBV27 with TRBJ2-2, with 8 bases fitting TRBD1. The V gene end was trimmed by 2 bases and the J gene end by 5 bases; junction bases not matched to a gene: 7. In germline, CDR1 is MNHEY, CDR2 SMNVEV (reference sequence). CDR3 length equals 16 residues. The CDR3 coding sequence is TGTGCCAGCAGTTTACTCGCAGGGGGCTCTACCGGGGAGCTGTTTTTT. It is translated as CASSLLAGGSTGELFF.

The rearrangement links TRBV11-2 to TRBJ1-6; a possible D gene is TRBD1 (5 bases). This CDR3 has 13 residues. Germline V gene lookup returns CDR1 SGHAT and CDR2 FQNNGV. Trimming removed 7 bases at V and 7 bases at J, with 11 bases between. CDR3 sequence (DNA): TGTGCCAGCACGGGGACCGGGAATTCACCCCTCCACTTT. Its translation: CASTGTGNSPLHF.

The chain links TRBV10-3 to TRBJ2-6; perhaps TRBD1 as D (5 bases). Looked up from germline, CDR1 is ENHRY and CDR2 is SYGVKD. This CDR3 contains 18 residues. V was shortened by 5 bases and J by 0 bases, with 17 bases between the two germline ends. CDR3: CAISQDRARVSGANVLTF. The CDR3 nucleotides read TGTGCCATCAGTCAGGACCGGGCCAGGGTCTCTGGGGCCAACGTCCTGACTTTC.

This chain links TRBV10-3 with TRBJ1-2, with 7 bases fitting TRBD1. This CDR3 comprises 15 residues. Germline-derived CDR1 and CDR2 are ENHRY and SYGVKD. J lost 6 bases, V lost 3 bases, and 10 bases had no gene match. Here the CDR3 reads CAISDPRDSRNGYTF. In DNA form, the CDR3 reads TGTGCCATCAGTGATCCCCGGGACAGCAGAAATGGCTACACCTTC.

J is TRBJ1-5 and V is TRBV28; 8 nucleotides align to TRBD1. The CDR3 extends over 15 amino acids. Germline V lookup: CDR1 MDHEN, CDR2 SYDVKM. V dropped 2 bases and J dropped 5; count of bases not matched to a gene: 5. DNA of the CDR3: TGTGCCAGCAGTTTAAACGGACAGGGCGATCAGCCCCAGCATTTT. Protein sequence: CASSLNGQGDQPQHF.

The chain is built from TRBV7-8 and TRBJ2-7, with 7 bases matching TRBD1. Germline assignment: CDR1 SGHVS and CDR2 FQNEAQ. With V trimmed by 2 bases and J by 4 bases, 5 bases remained unmatched. This CDR3 is 14 amino acids long. The DNA for the CDR3 is TGTGCCAGCAGCTTAATCGGGACAGCGTACGAGCAGTACTTC. It yields the protein CASSLIGTAYEQYF.